The entry that follows covers one TCR beta chain sequence. This specimen belongs to a study of control samples from healthy donors and cancer patients. Only in-frame clones appear in the TCRdb table, and some are missing; sequencing was by immunoSEQ multiplex PCR. The table lists 150,000 to 200,000 clones, roughly 91% of them singletons. CDR1 is PRHDT and CDR2 is FYEKMQ in the germline V gene (reference sequence). Trimming took off 5 bases at V and 8 bases at J, with 12 bases between the two ends. This CDR3 spans 12 amino acids. This clonotype was obtained from a woman younger than 45 in good health. The chain links TRBV13 to TRBJ1-1, with no clear D. The sample taken for sequencing was blood. The CDR3 spells CASSPRKEEAFF. The CDR3 DNA reads TGTGCCAGCAGCCCGCGAAAGGAGGAAGCTTTCTTT.